The entry below gives a single TCR beta chain sequence along with its context. Those enrolled, adults aged roughly 18 to 89 years, came from 24 US areas. V gave up 5 bases and J gave up 2 bases, with 10 bases separating them. Germline V CDR1 and CDR2: LNHDA, SQIVND (reference sequence). This CDR3 has 15 residues. This specimen comes from a study of blood T cell repertoires in COVID-19. Profiling relied on immunoSEQ multiplex PCR, and the TCRdb table lists in-frame clones only, not all of them. This sample carries 350,000 to 450,000 clones, 88% of them seen once, and the ten largest clones take roughly 1.4%.

The chain combines TRBV19 with TRBJ2-6; D is possibly TRBD1 (6 bases). Sequenced: PBMCs or T cells enriched from blood (not recorded which). The source of this sequence is a woman younger than 35 who had been exposed to COVID-19. This CDR3 is CASSARQAGANVLTF. The CDR3 DNA follows: TGTGCCAGTAGTGCGAGACAGGCTGGGGCCAACGTCCTGACTTTC.